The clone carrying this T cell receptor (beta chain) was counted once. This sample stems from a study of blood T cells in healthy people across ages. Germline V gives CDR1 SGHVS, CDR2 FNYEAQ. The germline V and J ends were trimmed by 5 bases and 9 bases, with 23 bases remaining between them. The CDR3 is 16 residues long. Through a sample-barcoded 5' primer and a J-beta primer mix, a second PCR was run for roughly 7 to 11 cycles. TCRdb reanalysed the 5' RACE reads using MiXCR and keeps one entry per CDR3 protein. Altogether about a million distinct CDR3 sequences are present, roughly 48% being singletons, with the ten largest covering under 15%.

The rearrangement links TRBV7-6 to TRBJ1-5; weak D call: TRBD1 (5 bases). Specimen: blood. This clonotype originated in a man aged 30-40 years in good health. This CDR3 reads CASSPQGGYVISPQHF. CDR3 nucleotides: TGTGCCAGCAGCCCGCAGGGAGGTTACGTCATTTCGCCCCAGCATTTT.